This T cell receptor beta chain appears in the sequencing data of a study of shared clonotypes between healthy human individuals. The study separated CD4+ cells into CD45RA+ naive and CD45RA-negative memory subsets. With 3 bases removed from V and 5 bases from J, the gap between germline ends came to 11 bases. Germline lookup yields CDR1 SEHNR and CDR2 FQNEAQ (reference sequence). The CDR3 length is 13 residues. Here immunoSEQ multiplex PCR was the method, and the copy in TCRdb shows in-frame clones only, minus some. The repertoire holds approximately 2,000,000 clones, 92% seen once, with 0.37% in the top ten. Findings and limits, study-wide: It was anticipated that sequencing depth would influence how many clonotypes donors shared.

Notes on this clone: Antigen: not known.

This clonotype was obtained from a man between 18 and 35 years old in good health. Some clones in this sample may be carry-over from other donors' samples. V and J are TRBV7-9 and TRBJ2-7; D is perhaps TRBD1 (7 bases). Material: naive CD4+ T cells from PBMCs. The subset denotes: CD45RA+ positively selected. The CDR3: CASSFSGGNEQYF. CDR3 bases: TGTGCCAGCAGCTTCTCAGGGGGGAACGAGCAGTACTTC. The full variable domain, with the rest looked up from reference TRBV7-9 and TRBJ2-7, is DTGVSQNPRHKITKRGQNVTFRCDPISEHNRLYWYRQTLGQGPEFLTYFQNEAQLEKSRLLSDRFSAERPKGSFSTLEIQRTEQGDSAMYLCASSFSGGNEQYFGPGTRLTVT.